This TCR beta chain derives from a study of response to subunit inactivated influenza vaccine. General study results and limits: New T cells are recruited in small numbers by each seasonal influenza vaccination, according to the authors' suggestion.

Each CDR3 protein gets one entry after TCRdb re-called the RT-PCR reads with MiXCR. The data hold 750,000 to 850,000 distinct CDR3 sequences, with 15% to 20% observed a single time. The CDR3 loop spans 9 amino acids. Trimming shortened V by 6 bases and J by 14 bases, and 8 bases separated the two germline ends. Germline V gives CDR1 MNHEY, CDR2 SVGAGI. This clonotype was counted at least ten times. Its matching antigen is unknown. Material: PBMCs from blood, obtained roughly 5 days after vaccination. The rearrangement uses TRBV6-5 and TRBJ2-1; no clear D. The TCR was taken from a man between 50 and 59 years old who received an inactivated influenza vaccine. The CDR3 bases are TGTGCCAGCAGGAACCCGAAGTTCTTC. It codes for CASRNPKFF.